This T cell receptor (beta chain) was captured by sequencing in a study of CD8 T cells in ankylosing spondylitis. General observations from the study: Ankylosing spondylitis blood appeared to carry a characteristic TCR beta motif of roughly eight highly homologous variants.

The authors made TCR beta libraries by quantitative 5'-RACE with molecular barcodes. Each CDR3 protein gets one entry after TCRdb re-called the 5' RACE reads with MiXCR. Seen here are 200,000 to 250,000 distinct CDR3 sequences, about 10% observed once, and the top ten hold less than 7%. The CDR3 sequence is 15 residues long. Germline-derived CDR1 and CDR2 are SEHNR and FQNEAQ (reference sequence). V lost 5 bases and J 0 bases, leaving 13 bases between the germline ends. Comments on this clonotype: What it recognizes is unknown.

This rearrangement joins TRBV7-9 to TRBJ2-5; D not certain. This receptor was taken from a male donor with ankylosing spondylitis or in good health (not recorded which). The source material was blood, either unsorted or a sorted T cell fraction (not recorded which). The chain's CDR3 is CASSPEPVNQETQYF. DNA of the CDR3: TGTGCCAGCAGCCCCGAGCCAGTTAACCAAGAGACCCAGTACTTC.